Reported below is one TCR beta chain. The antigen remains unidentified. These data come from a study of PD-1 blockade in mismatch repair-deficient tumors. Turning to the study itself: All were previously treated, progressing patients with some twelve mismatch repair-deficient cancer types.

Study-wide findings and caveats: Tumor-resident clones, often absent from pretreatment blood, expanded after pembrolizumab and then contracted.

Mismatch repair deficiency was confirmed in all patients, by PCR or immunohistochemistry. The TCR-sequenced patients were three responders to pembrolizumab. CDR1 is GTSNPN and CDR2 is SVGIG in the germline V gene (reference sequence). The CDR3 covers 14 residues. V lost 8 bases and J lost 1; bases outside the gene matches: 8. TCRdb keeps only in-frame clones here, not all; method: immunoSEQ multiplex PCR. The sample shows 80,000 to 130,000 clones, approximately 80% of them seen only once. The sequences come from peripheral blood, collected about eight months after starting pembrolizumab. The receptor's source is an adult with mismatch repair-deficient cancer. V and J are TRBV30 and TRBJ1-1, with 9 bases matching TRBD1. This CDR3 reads CARGWGQGNTEAFF. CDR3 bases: TGTGCCCGAGGGTGGGGACAGGGGAACACTGAAGCTTTCTTT.